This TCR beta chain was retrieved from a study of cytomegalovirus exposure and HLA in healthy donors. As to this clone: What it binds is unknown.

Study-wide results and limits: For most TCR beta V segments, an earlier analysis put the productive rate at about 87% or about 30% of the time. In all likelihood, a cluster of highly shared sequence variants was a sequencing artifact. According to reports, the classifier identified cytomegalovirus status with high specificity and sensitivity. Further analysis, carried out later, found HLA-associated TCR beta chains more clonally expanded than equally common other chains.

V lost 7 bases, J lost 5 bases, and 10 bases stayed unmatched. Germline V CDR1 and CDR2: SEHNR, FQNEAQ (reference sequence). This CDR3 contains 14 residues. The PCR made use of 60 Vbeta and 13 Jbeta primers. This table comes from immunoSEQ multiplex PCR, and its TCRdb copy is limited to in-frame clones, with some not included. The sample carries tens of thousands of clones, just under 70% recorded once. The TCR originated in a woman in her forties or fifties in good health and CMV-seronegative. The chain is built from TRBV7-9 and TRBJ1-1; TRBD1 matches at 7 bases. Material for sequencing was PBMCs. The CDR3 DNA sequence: TGTGCCAGCACAGCCAACAGGGGAATTACTGAAGCTTTCTTT. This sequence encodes CASTANRGITEAFF.